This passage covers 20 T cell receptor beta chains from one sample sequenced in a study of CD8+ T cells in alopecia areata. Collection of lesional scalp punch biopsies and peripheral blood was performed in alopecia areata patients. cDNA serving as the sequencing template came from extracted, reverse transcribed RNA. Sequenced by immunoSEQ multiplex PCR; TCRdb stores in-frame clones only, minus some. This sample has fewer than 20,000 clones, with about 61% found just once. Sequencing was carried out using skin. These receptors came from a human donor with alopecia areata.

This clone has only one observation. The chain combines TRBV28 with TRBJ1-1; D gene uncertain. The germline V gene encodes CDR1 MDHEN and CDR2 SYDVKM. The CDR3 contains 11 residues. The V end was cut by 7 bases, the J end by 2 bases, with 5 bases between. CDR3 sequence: CASKGNTEAFF. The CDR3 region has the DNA TGTGCCAGCAAAGGAAACACTGAAGCTTTCTTT.

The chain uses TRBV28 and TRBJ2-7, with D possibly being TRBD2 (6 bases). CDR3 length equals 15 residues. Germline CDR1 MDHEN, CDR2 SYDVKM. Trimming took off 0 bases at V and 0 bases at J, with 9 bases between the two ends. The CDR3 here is CASSLWWEDSYEQYF. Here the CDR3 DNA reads TGTGCCAGCAGTTTATGGTGGGAGGACTCCTACGAGCAGTACTTC.

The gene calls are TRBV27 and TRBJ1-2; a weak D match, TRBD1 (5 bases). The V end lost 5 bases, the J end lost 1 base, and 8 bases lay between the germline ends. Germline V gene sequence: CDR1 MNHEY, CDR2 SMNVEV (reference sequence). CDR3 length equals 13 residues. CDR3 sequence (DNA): TGTGCCAGCAGTCCGGGACTTAACTATGGCTACACCTTC. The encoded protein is CASSPGLNYGYTF.

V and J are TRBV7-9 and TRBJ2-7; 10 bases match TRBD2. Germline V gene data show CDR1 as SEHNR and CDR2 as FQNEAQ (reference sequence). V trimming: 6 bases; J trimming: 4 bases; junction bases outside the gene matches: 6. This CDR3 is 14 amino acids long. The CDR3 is CASRAGTSAYEQYF. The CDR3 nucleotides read TGTGCCAGCAGAGCCGGGACTAGCGCTTACGAGCAGTACTTC.

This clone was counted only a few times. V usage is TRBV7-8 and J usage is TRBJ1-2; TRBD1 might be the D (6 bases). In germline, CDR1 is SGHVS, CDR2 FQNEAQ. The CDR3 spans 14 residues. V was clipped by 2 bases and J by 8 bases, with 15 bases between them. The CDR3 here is CASSLNREIWGYTF. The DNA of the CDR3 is TGTGCCAGCAGCTTAAACAGGGAAATCTGGGGCTACACCTTC.

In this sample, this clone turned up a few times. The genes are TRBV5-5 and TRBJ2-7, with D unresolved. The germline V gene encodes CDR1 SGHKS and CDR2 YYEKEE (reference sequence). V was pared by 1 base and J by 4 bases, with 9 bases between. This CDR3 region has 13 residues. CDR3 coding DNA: TGTGCCAGCAGCTTGCAGGATTTATACGAGCAGTACTTC. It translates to CASSLQDLYEQYF.

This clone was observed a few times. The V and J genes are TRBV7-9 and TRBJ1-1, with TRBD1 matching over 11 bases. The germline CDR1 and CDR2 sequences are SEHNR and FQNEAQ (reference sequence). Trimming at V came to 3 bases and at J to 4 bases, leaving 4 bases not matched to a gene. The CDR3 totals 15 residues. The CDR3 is CASSFTGTGGTEAFF. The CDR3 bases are TGTGCCAGCAGCTTCACCGGGACAGGGGGCACTGAAGCTTTCTTT. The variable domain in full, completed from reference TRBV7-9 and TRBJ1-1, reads DTGVSQNPRHKITKRGQNVTFRCDPISEHNRLYWYRQTLGQGPEFLTYFQNEAQLEKSRLLSDRFSAERPKGSFSTLEIQRTEQGDSAMYLCASSFTGTGGTEAFFGQGTRLTVV.

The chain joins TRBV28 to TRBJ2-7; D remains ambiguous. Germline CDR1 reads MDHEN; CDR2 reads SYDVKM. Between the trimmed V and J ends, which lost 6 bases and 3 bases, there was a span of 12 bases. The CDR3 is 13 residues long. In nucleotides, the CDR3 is TGTGCCAGCAGCTCGGCCCGAGGCTACGAGCAGTACTTC. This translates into CASSSARGYEQYF. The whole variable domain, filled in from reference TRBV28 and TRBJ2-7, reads DVKVTQSSRYLVKRTGEKVFLECVQDMDHENMFWYRQDPGLGLRLIYFSYDVKMKEKGDIPEGYSVSREKKERFSLILESASTNQTSMYLCASSSARGYEQYFGPGTRLTVT.

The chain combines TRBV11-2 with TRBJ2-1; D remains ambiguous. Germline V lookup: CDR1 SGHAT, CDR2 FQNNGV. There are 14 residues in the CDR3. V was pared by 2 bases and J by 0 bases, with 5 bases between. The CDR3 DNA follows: TGTGCCAGCAGCTTAATGAGCTCCTACAATGAGCAGTTCTTC. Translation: CASSLMSSYNEQFF. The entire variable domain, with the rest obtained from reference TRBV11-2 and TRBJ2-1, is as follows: EAGVAQSPRYKIIEKRQSVAFWCNPISGHATLYWYQQILGQGPKLLIQFQNNGVVDDSQLPKDRFSAERLKGVDSTLKIQPAKLEDSAVYLCASSLMSSYNEQFFGPGTRLTVL.

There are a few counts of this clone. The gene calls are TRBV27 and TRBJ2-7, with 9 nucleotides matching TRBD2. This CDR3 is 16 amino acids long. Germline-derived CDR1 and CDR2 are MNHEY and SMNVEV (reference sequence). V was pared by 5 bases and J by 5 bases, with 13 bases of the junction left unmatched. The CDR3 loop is CASSPSGSGSNHEQYF. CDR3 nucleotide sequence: TGTGCCAGCAGTCCCTCGGGTAGCGGGAGTAACCACGAGCAGTACTTC.

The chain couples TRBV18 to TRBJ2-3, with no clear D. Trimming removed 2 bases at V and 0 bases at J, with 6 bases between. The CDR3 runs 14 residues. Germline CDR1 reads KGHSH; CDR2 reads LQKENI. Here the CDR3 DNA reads TGTGCCAGCTCACCAGACTTAAGCACAGATACGCAGTATTTT. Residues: CASSPDLSTDTQYF.

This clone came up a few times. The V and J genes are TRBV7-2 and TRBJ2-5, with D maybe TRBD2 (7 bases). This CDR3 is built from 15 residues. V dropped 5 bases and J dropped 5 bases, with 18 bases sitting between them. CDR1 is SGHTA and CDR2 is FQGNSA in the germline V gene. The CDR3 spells CASSPTGGGWETQYF. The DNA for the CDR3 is TGTGCCAGCAGCCCAACCGGCGGGGGCTGGGAGACCCAGTACTTC. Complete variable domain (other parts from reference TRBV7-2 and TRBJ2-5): GAGVSQSPSNKVTEKGKDVELRCDPISGHTALYWYRQSLGQGLEFLIYFQGNSAPDKSGLPSDRFSAERTGGSVSTLTIQRTQQEDSAVYLCASSPTGGGWETQYFGPGTRLLVL.

The CDR3 DNA reads as TGTGCCAGCAGCTTAACGTCAGGACCGGGGCAAGAGACCCAGTACTTC. It codes for CASSLTSGPGQETQYF. The chain uses TRBV7-3 and TRBJ2-5; weak D call: TRBD2 (5 bases). The germline V and J ends were trimmed by 0 bases and 2 bases, with 13 bases remaining between them. In germline, CDR1 is SGHTA, CDR2 FQGTGA. The CDR3 has 16 residues.

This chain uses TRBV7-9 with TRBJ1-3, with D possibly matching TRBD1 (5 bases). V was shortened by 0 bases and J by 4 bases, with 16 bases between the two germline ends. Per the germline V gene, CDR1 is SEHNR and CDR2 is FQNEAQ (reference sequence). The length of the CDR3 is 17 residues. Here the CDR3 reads CASSLAKLGPTGNTIYF. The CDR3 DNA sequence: TGTGCCAGCAGCTTAGCGAAGTTGGGACCGACGGGAAACACCATATATTTT.

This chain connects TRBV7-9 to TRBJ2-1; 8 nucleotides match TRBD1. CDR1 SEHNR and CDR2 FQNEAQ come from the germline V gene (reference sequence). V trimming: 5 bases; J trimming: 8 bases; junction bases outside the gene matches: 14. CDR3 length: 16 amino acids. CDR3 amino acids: CASSPTPLQGADEQFF. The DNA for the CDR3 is TGTGCCAGCAGCCCTACCCCTCTCCAGGGGGCGGATGAGCAGTTCTTC.

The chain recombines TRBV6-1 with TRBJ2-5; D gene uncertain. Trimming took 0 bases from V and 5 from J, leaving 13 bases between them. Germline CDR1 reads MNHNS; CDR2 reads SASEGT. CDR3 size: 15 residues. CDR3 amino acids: CASSEARTIMETQYF. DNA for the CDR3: TGTGCCAGCAGTGAAGCCCGGACCATAATGGAGACCCAGTACTTC.

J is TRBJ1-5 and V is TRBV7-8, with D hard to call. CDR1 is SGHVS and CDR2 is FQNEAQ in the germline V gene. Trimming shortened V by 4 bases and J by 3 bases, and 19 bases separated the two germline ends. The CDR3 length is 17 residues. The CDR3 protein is CASSSTLGAAFNQPQHF. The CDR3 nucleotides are TGTGCCAGCAGCTCCACTTTAGGTGCGGCCTTCAATCAGCCCCAGCATTTT. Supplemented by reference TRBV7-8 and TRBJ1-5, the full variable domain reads GAGVSQSPRYKVAKRGQDVALRCDPISGHVSLFWYQQALGQGPEFLTYFQNEAQLDKSGLPSDRFFAERPEGSVSTLKIQRTQQEDSAVYLCASSSTLGAAFNQPQHFGDGTRLSIL.

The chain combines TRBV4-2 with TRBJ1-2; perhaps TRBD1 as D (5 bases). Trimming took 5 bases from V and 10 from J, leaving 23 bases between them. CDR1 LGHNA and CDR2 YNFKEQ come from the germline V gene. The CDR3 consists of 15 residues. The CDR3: CASSYEGVVAGFYTF. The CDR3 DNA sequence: TGTGCCAGCAGCTACGAAGGGGTTGTGGCCGGATTCTACACCTTC.

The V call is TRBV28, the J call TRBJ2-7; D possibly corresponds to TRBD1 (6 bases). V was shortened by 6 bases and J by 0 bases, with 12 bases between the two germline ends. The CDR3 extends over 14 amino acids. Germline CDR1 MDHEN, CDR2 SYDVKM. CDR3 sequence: CASRYRDYSYEQYF. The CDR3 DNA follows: TGTGCCAGCAGGTACAGGGATTACTCCTACGAGCAGTACTTC.

Here the CDR3 reads CASSLGGTSVYEQYF. The CDR3 DNA reads TGTGCCAGCAGCTTAGGAGGGACTAGCGTCTACGAGCAGTACTTC. This rearrangement joins TRBV7-6 to TRBJ2-7; 10 bases match TRBD2. With V trimmed by 1 base and J by 3 bases, 3 bases remained unmatched. The CDR3 totals 15 residues. Per the germline V gene, CDR1 is SGHVS and CDR2 is FNYEAQ.